Listed below are T cell receptor beta chains from one sample, sequenced in a study of human T cells and chemical hapten exposure. TCRdb re-derived calls from the RACE reads in MiXCR, one entry per CDR3 protein. Here the sample spans hundreds of thousands of distinct CDR3 sequences, roughly 6.3% being singletons. The sequencing used whole blood, collected in connection with sensitization to the hapten diphenylcyclopropenone (DPC). The receptors here all came from a woman in her late teens or twenties with alopecia areata. Some clones in this sample may be carry-over from other donors' samples. CDR3s include the opening cysteine and the closing phenylalanine or tryptophan. A D gene is named only where the DNA matches it firmly. Clone size is given for some rows only: seen once, a few or many times, or a class if the clone is expanded.

D gene,J gene,V gene,clone size,CDR3 DNA,CDR3 protein
TRBD1,TRBJ2-1,TRBV20-1,NA,TGCAGTGCTAGCCGGGACAGGGTTGGGCTGAGCTCCTACAATGAGCAGTTCTTC,CSASRDRVGLSSYNEQFF
NA,TRBJ1-1,TRBV10-3,NA,TGTGCCATCAAATGGTCCCTCGCTTCAAACACTGAAGCTTTCTTT,CAIKWSLASNTEAFF
TRBD2,TRBJ2-1,TRBV5-8,NA,TGTGCCATAGGGACTAGCGGGGGTTACAATGAGCAGTTCTTC,CAIGTSGGYNEQFF
NA,TRBJ1-3,TRBV7-9,many,TGTGCCAGCGCAGGCGCCTCTGGAAACACCATATATTTT,CASAGASGNTIYF
NA,TRBJ1-1,TRBV6-1,NA,TGTGCCAGCCGTTCTAGGAGCACTGAAGCTTTCTTT,CASRSRSTEAFF
NA,TRBJ2-3,TRBV3-1,NA,TGTGCCAGCAGCCAAGACCCCCGGCGTGGCACAGATACGCAGTATTTT,CASSQDPRRGTDTQYF
NA,TRBJ2-7,TRBV28,few,TGTGCCAGCAGCGGAATAGCGGCGGAGTACGAGCAGTACTTC,CASSGIAAEYEQYF
NA,TRBJ1-4,TRBV11-1,many,TGTGCCAGCAGCCGCCGACAGCCGAATGAAAAACTGTTTTTT,CASSRRQPNEKLFF
NA,TRBJ2-3,TRBV7-3,many,TGTGCCAGCAGCTTAGGACAGACCACAGATACGCAGTATTTT,CASSLGQTTDTQYF
NA,TRBJ1-2,TRBV28,NA,TGTGCCAGCAGTTTAGGGAATGTTTTTGGTAGGACCGGCTATGGCTACACCTTC,CASSLGNVFGRTGYGYTF
TRBD2,TRBJ2-2,TRBV20-1,few,TGCAGTGCTAGATTGCGGGGGGGCACCGGGGAGCTGTTTTTT,CSARLRGGTGELFF
TRBD1,TRBJ2-3,TRBV6-5,many,TGTGCCAGCAGTTACTCAGGGACAGCATCCTTCACAGATACGCAGTATTTT,CASSYSGTASFTDTQYF
TRBD1,TRBJ1-1,TRBV5-1,many,TGCGCCAGCAGCGCGGGACAGGGGGCGAGGTTGAACACTGAAGCTTTCTTT,CASSAGQGARLNTEAFF
NA,TRBJ2-7,TRBV20-1,NA,TGCAGTGCCCCAATAGGAACAGGGAGGGCTCTCGAGCAGTACTTC,CSAPIGTGRALEQYF
TRBD1,TRBJ1-5,TRBV7-9,many,TGTGCCAGCAGCTCGGACAGGGTTCCGGGTCAGCCCCAGCATTTT,CASSSDRVPGQPQHF
TRBD1,TRBJ2-1,TRBV2,many,TGTGCCAGCAGTGGCCGGGACAGGTACGAGGATGAGCAGTTCTTC,CASSGRDRYEDEQFF
NA,TRBJ2-3,TRBV28,NA,TGTGCCAGCAGTTTAGTGGCCATCACAGATACGCAGTATTTT,CASSLVAITDTQYF
TRBD2,TRBJ2-5,TRBV29-1,NA,TGCAGCGTTGCACCGCTCGGGACTAGCGGTCAAGAGACCCAGTACTTC,CSVAPLGTSGQETQYF
TRBD1,TRBJ1-2,TRBV5-6,NA,TGTGCCAGCAGCTTGGAATCAGGCAGGGGGCGACTTCGTAACTATGGCTACACCTTC,CASSLESGRGRLRNYGYTF
NA,TRBJ1-2,TRBV29-1,NA,TGCAGCGCCGCGGAACTCAACTATGGCTACACCTTC,CSAAELNYGYTF
NA,TRBJ2-4,TRBV14,NA,TGTGCCAGCAGCCAACCCGGCGAAGGGTTGTGGTACTTC,CASSQPGEGLWYF
NA,TRBJ1-5,TRBV7-2,NA,TGTGCCAGCAGCTCGATGATGAATCAGCCCCAGCATTTT,CASSSMMNQPQHF
TRBD2,TRBJ2-6,TRBV10-3,many,TGTGCCATCACCCCCGGCGGGAGGTACAGCTCTGGGGCCAACGTCCTGACTTTC,CAITPGGRYSSGANVLTF
NA,TRBJ2-4,TRBV4-1,NA,TGCGCCAGCAGCCCCCTAGGGGGGGTAGCCAAAAACATTCAGTACTTC,CASSPLGGVAKNIQYF
NA,TRBJ2-3,TRBV9,NA,TGTGCCAGCAGTCTCTATGACACAGATACGCAGTATTTT,CASSLYDTDTQYF